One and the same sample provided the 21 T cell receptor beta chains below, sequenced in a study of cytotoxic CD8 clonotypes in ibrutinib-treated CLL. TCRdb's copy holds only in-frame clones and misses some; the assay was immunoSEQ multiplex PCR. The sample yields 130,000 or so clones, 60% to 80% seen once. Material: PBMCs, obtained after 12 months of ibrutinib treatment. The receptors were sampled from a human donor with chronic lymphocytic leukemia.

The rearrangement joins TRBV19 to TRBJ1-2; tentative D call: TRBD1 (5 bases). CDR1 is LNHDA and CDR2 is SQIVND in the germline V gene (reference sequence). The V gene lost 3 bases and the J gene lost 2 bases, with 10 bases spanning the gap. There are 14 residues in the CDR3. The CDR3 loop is CASSMRGRNYGYTF. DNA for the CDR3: TGTGCCAGTAGTATGAGGGGAAGGAACTATGGCTACACCTTC.

For the CDR3, the DNA is TGTGCCAGCAGCTTAAGGCGGGAGAGCTCCTACAATGAGCAGTTCTTC. This codes for CASSLRRESSYNEQFF. The V call is TRBV11-3, the J call TRBJ2-1; 7 bases are shared with TRBD2. CDR3 length: 16 amino acids. Germline trimming cut 2 bases from V and 0 bases from J; bases unmatched to any gene: 4. Per germline, CDR1 SGHNT and CDR2 YENEEA. The full variable domain, completed using reference TRBV11-3 and TRBJ2-1, is EAGVVQSPRYKIIEKKQPVAFWCNPISGHNTLYWYLQNLGQGPELLIRYENEEAVDDSQLPKDRFSAERLKGVDSTLKIQPAELGDSAVYLCASSLRRESSYNEQFFGPGTRLTVL.

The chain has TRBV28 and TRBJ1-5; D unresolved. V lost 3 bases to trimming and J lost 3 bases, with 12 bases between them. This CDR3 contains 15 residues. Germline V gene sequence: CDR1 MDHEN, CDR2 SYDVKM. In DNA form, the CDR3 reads TGTGCCAGCAGTTTGTTTCGGGAGGCCAATCAGCCCCAGCATTTT. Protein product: CASSLFREANQPQHF.

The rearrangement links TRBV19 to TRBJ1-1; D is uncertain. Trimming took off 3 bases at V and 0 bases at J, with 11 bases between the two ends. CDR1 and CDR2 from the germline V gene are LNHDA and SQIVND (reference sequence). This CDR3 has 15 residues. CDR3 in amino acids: CASSITENMNTEAFF. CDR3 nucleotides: TGTGCCAGTAGTATCACAGAAAACATGAACACTGAAGCTTTCTTT.

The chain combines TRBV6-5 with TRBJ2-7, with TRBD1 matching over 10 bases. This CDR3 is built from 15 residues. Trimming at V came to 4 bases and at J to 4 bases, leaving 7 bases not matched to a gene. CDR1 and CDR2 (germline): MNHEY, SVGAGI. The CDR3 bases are TGTGCCAGCAGTTCGATGACAGGGGGCGGGTACGAGCAGTACTTC. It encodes CASSSMTGGGYEQYF.

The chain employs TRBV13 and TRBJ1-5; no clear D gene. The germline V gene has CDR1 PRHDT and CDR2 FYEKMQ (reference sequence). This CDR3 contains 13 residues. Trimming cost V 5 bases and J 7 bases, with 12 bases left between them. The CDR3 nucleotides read TGTGCCAGCAGCATCGGGCCCGGGCAGCCCCAGCATTTT. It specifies CASSIGPGQPQHF. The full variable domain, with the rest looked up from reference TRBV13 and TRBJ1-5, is AAGVIQSPRHLIKEKRETATLKCYPIPRHDTVYWYQQGPGQDPQFLISFYEKMQSDKGSIPDRFSAQQFSDYHSELNMSSLELGDSALYFCASSIGPGQPQHFGDGTRLSIL.

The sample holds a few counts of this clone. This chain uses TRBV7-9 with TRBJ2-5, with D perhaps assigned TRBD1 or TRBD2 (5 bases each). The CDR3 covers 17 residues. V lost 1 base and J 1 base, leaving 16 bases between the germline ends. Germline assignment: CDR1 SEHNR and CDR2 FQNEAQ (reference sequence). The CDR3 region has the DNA TGTGCCAGCAGCTTAGGAGCTGCAGGGACCATCCAAGAGACCCAGTACTTC. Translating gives CASSLGAAGTIQETQYF.

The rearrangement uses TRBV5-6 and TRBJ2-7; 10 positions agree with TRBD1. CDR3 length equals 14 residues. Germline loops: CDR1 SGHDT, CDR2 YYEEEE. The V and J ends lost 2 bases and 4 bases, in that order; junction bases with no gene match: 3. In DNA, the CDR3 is TGTGCCAGCAGCTTCGGACAGGGGGTATACGAGCAGTACTTC. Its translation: CASSFGQGVYEQYF.

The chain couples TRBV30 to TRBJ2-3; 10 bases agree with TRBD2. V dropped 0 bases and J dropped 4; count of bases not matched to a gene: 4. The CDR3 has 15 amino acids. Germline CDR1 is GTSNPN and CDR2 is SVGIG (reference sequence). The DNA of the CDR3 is TGTGCCTGGAGTGTCGGAAGCGGGGGGGCAGATACGCAGTATTTT. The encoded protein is CAWSVGSGGADTQYF.

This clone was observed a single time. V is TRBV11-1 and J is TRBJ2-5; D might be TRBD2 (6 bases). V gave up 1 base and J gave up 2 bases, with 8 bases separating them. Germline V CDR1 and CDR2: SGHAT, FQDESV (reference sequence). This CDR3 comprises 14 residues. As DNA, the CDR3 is TGTGCCAGCAGCTTAGTGGGGACTCAAGAGACCCAGTACTTC. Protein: CASSLVGTQETQYF.

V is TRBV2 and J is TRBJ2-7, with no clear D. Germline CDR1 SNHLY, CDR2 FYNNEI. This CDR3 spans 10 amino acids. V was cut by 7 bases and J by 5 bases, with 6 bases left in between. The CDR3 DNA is TGTGCCAGCAAACTGGACGAGCAGTACTTC. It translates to CASKLDEQYF.

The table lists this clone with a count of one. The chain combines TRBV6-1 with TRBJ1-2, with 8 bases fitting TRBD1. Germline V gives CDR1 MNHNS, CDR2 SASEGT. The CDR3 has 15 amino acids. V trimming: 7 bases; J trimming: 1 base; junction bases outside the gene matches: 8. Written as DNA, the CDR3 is TGTGCCAGCACCGGAGGAGACAGGGGTAACTATGGCTACACCTTC. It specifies CASTGGDRGNYGYTF.

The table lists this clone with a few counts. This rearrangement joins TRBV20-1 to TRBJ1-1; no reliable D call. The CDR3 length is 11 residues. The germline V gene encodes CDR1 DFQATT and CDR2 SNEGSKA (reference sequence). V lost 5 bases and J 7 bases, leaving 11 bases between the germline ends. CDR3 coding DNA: TGCAGTGCTCCCCTTGCCTTTGAAGCTTTCTTT. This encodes CSAPLAFEAFF.

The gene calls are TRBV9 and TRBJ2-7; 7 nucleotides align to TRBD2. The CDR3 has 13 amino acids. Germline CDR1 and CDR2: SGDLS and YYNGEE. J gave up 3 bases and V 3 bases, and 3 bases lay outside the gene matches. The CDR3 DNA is TGTGCCAGCAGCGGGGGAGGGTTCTACGAGCAGTACTTC. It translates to CASSGGGFYEQYF.

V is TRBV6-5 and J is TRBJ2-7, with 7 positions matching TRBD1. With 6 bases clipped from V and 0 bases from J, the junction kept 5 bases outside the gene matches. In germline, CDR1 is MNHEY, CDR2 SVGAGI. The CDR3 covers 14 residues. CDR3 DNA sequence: TGTGCCAGCAGGTCCGGGACAGACTCCTACGAGCAGTACTTC. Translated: CASRSGTDSYEQYF.

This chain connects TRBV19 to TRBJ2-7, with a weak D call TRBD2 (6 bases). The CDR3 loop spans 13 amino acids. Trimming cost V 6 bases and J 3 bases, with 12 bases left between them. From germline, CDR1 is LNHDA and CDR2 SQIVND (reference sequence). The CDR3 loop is CASSSGTYYEQYF. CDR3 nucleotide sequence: TGTGCCAGTAGCTCCGGGACTTACTACGAGCAGTACTTC.

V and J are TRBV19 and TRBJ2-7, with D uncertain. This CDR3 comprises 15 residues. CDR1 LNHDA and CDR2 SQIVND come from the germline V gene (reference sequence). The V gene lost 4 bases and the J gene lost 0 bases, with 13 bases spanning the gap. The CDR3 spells CASSNPGRSSYEQYF. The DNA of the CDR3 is TGTGCCAGTAGTAATCCCGGACGGAGCTCCTACGAGCAGTACTTC.

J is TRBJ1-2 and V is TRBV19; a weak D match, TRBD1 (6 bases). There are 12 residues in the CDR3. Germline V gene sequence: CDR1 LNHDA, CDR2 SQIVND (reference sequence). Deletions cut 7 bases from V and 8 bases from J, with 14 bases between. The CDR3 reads CASTAQGDGYTF. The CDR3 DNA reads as TGTGCCAGTACCGCACAGGGAGACGGCTACACCTTC.

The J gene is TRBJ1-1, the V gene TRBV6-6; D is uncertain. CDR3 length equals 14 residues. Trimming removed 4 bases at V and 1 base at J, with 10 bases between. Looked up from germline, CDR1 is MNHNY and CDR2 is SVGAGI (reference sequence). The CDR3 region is CASSSTQQNTEAFF. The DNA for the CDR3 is TGTGCCAGCAGTTCAACACAGCAGAACACTGAAGCTTTCTTT.

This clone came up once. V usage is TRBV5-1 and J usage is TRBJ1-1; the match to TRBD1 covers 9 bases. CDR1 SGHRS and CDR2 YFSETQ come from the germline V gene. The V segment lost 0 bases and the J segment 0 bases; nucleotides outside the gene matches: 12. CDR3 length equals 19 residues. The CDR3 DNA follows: TGCGCCAGCAGCTTGGTTTGGGACAGGGCGGCCTTGATGAACACTGAAGCTTTCTTT. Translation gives CASSLVWDRAALMNTEAFF.

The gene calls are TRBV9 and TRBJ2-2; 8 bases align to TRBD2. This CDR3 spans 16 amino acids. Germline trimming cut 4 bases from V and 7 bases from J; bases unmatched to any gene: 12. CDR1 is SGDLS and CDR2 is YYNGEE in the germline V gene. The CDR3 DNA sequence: TGTGCCAGCAGCTTACGGACTAGCCGTACGGGCGGGGAGCTGTTTTTT. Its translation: CASSLRTSRTGGELFF.